These 17 T cell receptor beta chains were sequenced from one sample in a study of cytomegalovirus exposure and HLA in healthy donors. Primers included in the PCR were 60 Vbeta and 13 Jbeta primers. The method was immunoSEQ multiplex PCR; TCRdb's version includes in-frame clones alone and lacks a portion of them. Here the sample spans over 85,000 clones, roughly 84% being singletons. Sequences were obtained from PBMCs. Receptors were obtained from a man aged 25-40 years in good health and CMV-seropositive.

The J gene is TRBJ2-7, the V gene TRBV7-2; D is possibly TRBD2 (5 bases). The germline gives CDR1 SGHTA, CDR2 FQGNSA. The CDR3 is 14 amino acids. The V end lost 5 bases, the J end lost 2 bases, and 13 bases lay between the germline ends. The CDR3 sequence: CASSPASWAYEQYF. In DNA, the CDR3 is TGTGCCAGCAGCCCCGCTAGCTGGGCCTACGAGCAGTACTTC.

This chain links TRBV6-5 with TRBJ2-3; 7 positions agree with TRBD1. Trimming took 6 bases from V and 0 from J; bases not matched to a gene: 6. This CDR3 has 15 amino acids. CDR1 and CDR2 (germline): MNHEY, SVGAGI. The CDR3 protein is CASRLGQSSTDTQYF. CDR3 DNA: TGTGCCAGCAGACTGGGACAGTCTAGCACAGATACGCAGTATTTT.

Details on this clone: Mismatch with germline at one junction end may stem from a read error. The V and J genes are TRBV7-7 and TRBJ1-3; 10 bases are a match to TRBD1. This CDR3 has 16 residues. Looked up from germline, CDR1 is SSHAT and CDR2 is FNYEAQ (reference sequence). CDR3 amino acids: CASSTDRGRGGNTIYF. The CDR3 nucleotides read TGTGCTAGCAGCACCGACAGGGGGCGAGGGGGAAACACCATATATTTT.

As regards this clone: Sequence at one end of the junction differs from germline and may be a read error. This chain joins TRBV9 and TRBJ2-6; D perhaps matches TRBD1 (5 bases). This CDR3 is built from 18 residues. The germline CDR1 and CDR2 sequences are SGDLS and YYNGEE. As DNA, the CDR3 is TGTGCCAGCAGCCGCCGAGTAGGGGAATATGGTGGGACCAACGTCCTGACTTTC. It is translated as CASSRRVGEYGGTNVLTF.

The rearrangement links TRBV7-2 to TRBJ1-2, with a possible D match to TRBD1 (5 bases). V was trimmed by 5 bases and J by 0 bases, leaving 16 bases between them. CDR1 and CDR2 from the germline V gene are SGHTA and FQGNSA. The CDR3 consists of 16 residues. CDR3 residues: CASSHRGYKTNYGYTF. CDR3 DNA sequence: TGTGCCAGCAGCCACCGGGGGTACAAAACTAACTATGGCTACACCTTC. The full variable domain, rest sourced from reference TRBV7-2 and TRBJ1-2, is GAGVSQSPSNKVTEKGKDVELRCDPISGHTALYWYRQSLGQGLEFLIYFQGNSAPDKSGLPSDRFSAERTGGSVSTLTIQRTQQEDSAVYLCASSHRGYKTNYGYTFGSGTRLTVV.

V is TRBV6-6 and J is TRBJ1-1; weak D call: TRBD1 (6 bases). This CDR3 has 15 residues. V was cut by 2 bases and J by 5 bases, with 15 bases left in between. In germline, CDR1 is MNHNY, CDR2 SVGAGI (reference sequence). CDR3 sequence reads: CASSYRPGDGTEAFF. CDR3 coding DNA: TGTGCCAGCAGTTACCGGCCAGGGGATGGGACTGAAGCTTTCTTT.

The chain employs TRBV13 and TRBJ2-7; D gene unclear. This CDR3 has 14 amino acids. Germline V lookup: CDR1 PRHDT, CDR2 FYEKMQ (reference sequence). Trimming took 5 bases from V and 3 from J, leaving 14 bases between them. The CDR3 sequence is CASSTTPNVYEQYF. The CDR3 DNA follows: TGTGCCAGCAGCACTACCCCCAACGTCTACGAGCAGTACTTC. Drawing the rest from reference TRBV13 and TRBJ2-7, the complete variable domain is AAGVIQSPRHLIKEKRETATLKCYPIPRHDTVYWYQQGPGQDPQFLISFYEKMQSDKGSIPDRFSAQQFSDYHSELNMSSLELGDSALYFCASSTTPNVYEQYFGPGTRLTVT.

V is TRBV7-8 and J is TRBJ2-7, with 7 positions matching TRBD1. The CDR3 covers 16 residues. Per the germline V gene, CDR1 is SGHVS and CDR2 is FQNEAQ. V gave up 2 bases and J gave up 2 bases; unmatched junction bases: 9. The CDR3 loop is CASSLTNYGQAYEQYF. The CDR3 region has the DNA TGTGCCAGCAGCTTAACCAACTATGGACAGGCCTACGAGCAGTACTTC. The whole variable domain, filled in from reference TRBV7-8 and TRBJ2-7, reads GAGVSQSPRYKVAKRGQDVALRCDPISGHVSLFWYQQALGQGPEFLTYFQNEAQLDKSGLPSDRFFAERPEGSVSTLKIQRTQQEDSAVYLCASSLTNYGQAYEQYFGPGTRLTVT.

The chain is built from TRBV10-3 and TRBJ2-3, with D unclear. The V gene lost 0 bases and the J gene lost 3 bases, with 10 bases spanning the gap. CDR1 and CDR2 (germline): ENHRY, SYGVKD. The CDR3 is made up of 15 amino acids. The CDR3 DNA sequence: TGTGCCATCAGTGAGTCTGACATTGGGACAGATACGCAGTATTTT. The encoded protein is CAISESDIGTDTQYF.

This clone was detected a few times. This chain joins TRBV5-6 and TRBJ1-1; D gene uncertain. The germline CDR1 and CDR2 sequences are SGHDT and YYEEEE. Trimming pared 1 base from V and 6 bases from J, leaving 13 bases between. The CDR3 sequence is 14 residues long. Here the CDR3 DNA reads TGTGCCAGCAGCTTGTGGACGGGAAGGGCTGAAGCTTTCTTT. This encodes CASSLWTGRAEAFF.

There are a few counts of this clone. The gene calls are TRBV11-3 and TRBJ2-1, with 8 bases identical to TRBD2. The CDR3 has 17 amino acids. J gave up 2 bases and V 0 bases, and 6 bases lay outside the gene matches. Germline V CDR1 and CDR2: SGHNT, YENEEA. This chain's CDR3 is CASSLDREGGAYNEQFF. Written as DNA, the CDR3 is TGTGCCAGCAGCTTAGATCGGGAGGGGGGCGCCTACAATGAGCAGTTCTTC.

The chain uses TRBV19 and TRBJ2-3; 8 nucleotides agree with TRBD2. The CDR3 length is 15 residues. With V trimmed by 7 bases and J by 3 bases, 9 bases remained unmatched. Germline CDR1 and CDR2: LNHDA and SQIVND (reference sequence). The CDR3 DNA follows: TGTGCCAGTAATGATCTCGGGGGGGCAACAGATACGCAGTATTTT. This translates into CASNDLGGATDTQYF.

The genes are TRBV6-1 and TRBJ1-1; D gene ambiguous. With 3 bases removed from V and 8 bases from J, the gap between germline ends came to 13 bases. CDR3 length equals 13 residues. Germline V gives CDR1 MNHNS, CDR2 SASEGT. The DNA of the CDR3 is TGTGCCAGCAGTGATGGGCGCCCCTCGGAAGCTTTCTTT. Translated, it gives CASSDGRPSEAFF.

The V gene is TRBV7-3, the J gene TRBJ2-5; 7 bases agree with TRBD2. Germline-derived CDR1 and CDR2 are SGHTA and FQGTGA. CDR3 size: 14 residues. The junction had 8 bases not matched to a gene; V was cut back by 5 bases and J by 5 bases. The CDR3 region is CASSPGGSGETQYF. The CDR3 DNA is TGTGCCAGCAGCCCCGGGGGGAGCGGTGAGACCCAGTACTTC.

This chain links TRBV6-6 with TRBJ2-1, with D maybe TRBD2 (7 bases). The CDR3 covers 15 residues. Germline CDR1 and CDR2: MNHNY and SVGAGI (reference sequence). V was cut by 5 bases and J by 8 bases, with 19 bases left in between. The CDR3 nucleotides are TGTGCCAGCAGTACCCTGGGGGGGGGCCCCCATGAGCAGTTCTTC. It translates to CASSTLGGGPHEQFF.

The chain employs TRBV5-5 and TRBJ1-1, with TRBD1 matching 8 bases. Germline-derived CDR1 and CDR2 are SGHKS and YYEKEE (reference sequence). This CDR3 is built from 14 residues. V trimming: 4 bases; J trimming: 6 bases; junction bases outside the gene matches: 8. CDR3 in amino acids: CASSLSGQGSEAFF. The CDR3 nucleotides are TGTGCCAGCAGCCTTAGCGGACAGGGATCTGAAGCTTTCTTT.

The CDR3, as DNA: TGTGCCAGCAGTGATCAATTTATGGCGCGGGATAATGAAAAACTGTTTTTT. Translated, it gives CASSDQFMARDNEKLFF. The chain employs TRBV6-1 and TRBJ1-4; D remains unclear. This CDR3 contains 17 residues. V was pared by 3 bases and J by 4 bases, with 18 bases between. Germline V gene sequence: CDR1 MNHNS, CDR2 SASEGT.